Below are 17 T cell receptor beta chains sequenced from a single sample in a study of cytomegalovirus exposure and HLA in healthy donors. The PCR made use of 60 Vbeta and 13 Jbeta primers. Using immunoSEQ multiplex PCR, the repertoire was profiled, and TCRdb retains in-frame clones only, with some absent. The sample carries about 85,000 clones, 80% recorded once. The sequenced material came from PBMCs. The receptors here all came from a man aged 45-65 years in good health and CMV-seropositive.

The V and J genes are TRBV11-2 and TRBJ2-7; the D gene is possibly TRBD2 (5 bases). CDR1 is SGHAT and CDR2 is FQNNGV in the germline V gene. The CDR3 extends over 12 amino acids. V shed 5 bases and J shed 6 bases, with 11 bases lying between them. CDR3 sequence (DNA): TGTGCCAGCAGCAGCCGGAGGCTCGAGCAGTACTTC. Protein: CASSSRRLEQYF.

The chain uses TRBV5-1 and TRBJ2-7; D is perhaps TRBD2 (6 bases). Germline lookup yields CDR1 SGHRS and CDR2 YFSETQ. This CDR3 is 14 amino acids long. Trimming removed 0 bases from V and 0 bases from J, with 7 bases in between. CDR3 sequence reads: CASSLVGSSYEQYF. The CDR3 DNA reads as TGCGCCAGCAGCTTGGTCGGGAGCTCCTACGAGCAGTACTTC. The entire variable domain, with the rest obtained from reference TRBV5-1 and TRBJ2-7, is as follows: KAGVTQTPRYLIKTRGQQVTLSCSPISGHRSVSWYQQTPGQGLQFLFEYFSETQRNKGNFPGRFSGRQFSNSRSEMNVSTLELGDSALYLCASSLVGSSYEQYFGPGTRLTVT.

The chain uses TRBV30 and TRBJ2-5; 8 positions match TRBD1. Per the germline V gene, CDR1 is GTSNPN and CDR2 is SVGIG (reference sequence). CDR3 length: 12 residues. V was clipped by 5 bases and J by 5 bases; unmatched bases: 4. The CDR3 nucleotides are TGTGCCTGGGGGACAGGTAGTGAGACCCAGTACTTC. Translating it yields CAWGTGSETQYF.

The chain combines TRBV9 with TRBJ2-1; a possible D gene is TRBD1 (7 bases). V was shortened by 6 bases and J by 4 bases, with 20 bases between the two germline ends. CDR1 and CDR2 from the germline V gene are SGDLS and YYNGEE. The CDR3 loop spans 16 amino acids. The CDR3 reads CASNIQGGTEYNEQFF. The DNA of the CDR3 is TGTGCCAGCAACATCCAAGGGGGGACAGAGTACAATGAGCAGTTCTTC.

The CDR3 region is CASSRLAGPQGEQFF. The CDR3 DNA follows: TGTGCCAGCAGCCGACTAGCGGGGCCACAAGGTGAGCAGTTCTTC. V usage is TRBV11-3 and J usage is TRBJ2-1; 11 bases agree with TRBD2. V gave up 5 bases and J gave up 9 bases; unmatched junction bases: 9. The CDR3 covers 15 residues. In germline, CDR1 is SGHNT, CDR2 YENEEA.

The CDR3 loop reads CASSSDTRVNTEAFF. The CDR3 DNA is TGTGCCAGCAGCTCAGACACGAGAGTCAACACTGAAGCTTTCTTT. The chain joins TRBV5-4 to TRBJ1-1; D gene unclear. The CDR3 spans 15 residues. V was pared by 3 bases and J by 2 bases, with 14 bases between. Germline V gene sequence: CDR1 SGHNT, CDR2 YYREEE (reference sequence). Filled out from reference TRBV5-4 and TRBJ1-1, the complete variable domain reads ETGVTQSPTHLIKTRGQQVTLRCSSQSGHNTVSWYQQALGQGPQFIFQYYREEENGRGNFPPRFSGLQFPNYSSELNVNALELDDSALYLCASSSDTRVNTEAFFGQGTRLTVV.

A remark on this clone: A junction end diverges from the germline sequence, so it may reflect a read error. This sequence joins TRBV15 and TRBJ2-7, with 7 bases aligning to TRBD1. The germline gives CDR1 LNHNV, CDR2 YYDKDF (reference sequence). The CDR3 contains 12 residues. CDR3: CATHWLRDSLNF. DNA for the CDR3: TGTGCCACTCACTGGCTCCGGGACAGTCTGAACTTC.

There are a few counts of this clone. The chain employs TRBV10-2 and TRBJ2-3; unclear D gene. CDR1 and CDR2 (germline): WSHSY, SAAADI. The CDR3 is made up of 15 amino acids. The germline V and J ends were trimmed by 6 bases and 3 bases, with 16 bases remaining between them. The CDR3 nucleotides are TGCGCCAGCAGCCAAGAGGCCCGGCGGACAGATACGCAGTATTTT. This translates into CASSQEARRTDTQYF.

This clone came up once. The chain links TRBV7-2 to TRBJ2-1, with TRBD2 matching 9 bases. Looked up from germline, CDR1 is SGHTA and CDR2 is FQGNSA. The CDR3 contains 15 residues. With 5 bases clipped from V and 2 bases from J, the junction kept 4 bases outside the gene matches. The CDR3 coding sequence is TGTGCCAGCAGCCAGTCTAGCGGGACCTACAATGAGCAGTTCTTC. Encoded protein: CASSQSSGTYNEQFF.

The gene calls are TRBV6-5 and TRBJ1-5; 7 bases are shared with TRBD1. Germline trimming cut 4 bases from V and 1 base from J; bases unmatched to any gene: 7. The CDR3 spans 16 residues. From germline, CDR1 is MNHEY and CDR2 SVGAGI. This chain's CDR3 is CASSSLTGKSNQPQHF. CDR3 bases: TGTGCCAGCAGTTCCTTGACAGGGAAAAGCAATCAGCCCCAGCATTTT.

The chain links TRBV19 to TRBJ2-3, with TRBD2 identical over 13 bases. CDR3 length: 16 amino acids. V trimming: 3 bases; J trimming: 5 bases; junction bases outside the gene matches: 5. The germline V gene has CDR1 LNHDA and CDR2 SQIVND (reference sequence). CDR3 sequence: CASSISTSGRRDTQYF. The CDR3 region has the DNA TGTGCCAGTAGTATTTCGACTAGCGGGAGGCGAGATACGCAGTATTTT.

The gene calls are TRBV7-2 and TRBJ1-2; D is unresolved. Deletions cut 1 base from V and 8 bases from J, with 20 bases between. This CDR3 is 16 amino acids long. Germline CDR1 SGHTA, CDR2 FQGNSA. Here the CDR3 reads CASSLGGQARFWGYTF. For the CDR3, the DNA is TGTGCCAGCAGCTTAGGAGGGCAGGCCCGATTCTGGGGCTACACCTTC.

This chain uses TRBV27 with TRBJ2-7; 9 nucleotides agree with TRBD2. Germline-derived CDR1 and CDR2 are MNHEY and SMNVEV (reference sequence). This CDR3 region has 16 residues. After removal of 5 bases from V and 0 bases from J, the junction contained 8 bases not matched to a gene. This chain's CDR3 is CASSQGGGRVSYEQYF. Here the CDR3 DNA reads TGTGCCAGCAGTCAAGGGGGCGGGAGGGTCTCCTACGAGCAGTACTTC.

The CDR3 region is CAWSVSGTYGNTIYF. CDR3 coding DNA: TGTGCCTGGAGTGTCTCCGGGACATATGGAAACACCATATATTTT. V is TRBV30 and J is TRBJ1-3, with D tentatively TRBD1 (6 bases). Germline V gene lookup returns CDR1 GTSNPN and CDR2 SVGIG (reference sequence). The V end lost 0 bases, the J end lost 3 bases, and 12 bases lay between the germline ends. The CDR3 has 15 residues.

V is TRBV10-3 and J is TRBJ2-1, with 11 bases identical to TRBD2. This CDR3 has 12 residues. J gave up 10 bases and V 8 bases, and 4 bases lay outside the gene matches. The germline CDR1 and CDR2 sequences are ENHRY and SYGVKD. DNA of the CDR3: TGTGCCATCGGGACTAGCGGCGCCGAGCAGTTCTTC. It yields the protein CAIGTSGAEQFF.

This clone was detected once. The junction differs from germline at one of its ends, possibly a read error. The genes are TRBV7-9 and TRBJ1-1; 7 nucleotides agree with TRBD1. This CDR3 comprises 14 residues. Germline CDR1 SEHNR, CDR2 FQNEAQ (reference sequence). CDR3 sequence (DNA): TGTTCCAGCAGCTTAGGGGGCATGAACACTGAAGCTTTCTTT. This codes for CSSSLGGMNTEAFF.

This chain links TRBV5-1 with TRBJ2-7; 9 bases agree with TRBD1. The CDR3 loop spans 15 amino acids. The germline V gene has CDR1 SGHRS and CDR2 YFSETQ. The ends lost 3 bases at V and 8 bases at J; junction bases unmatched: 12. CDR3 loop: CASSSPGDRVVQQYF. The DNA for the CDR3 is TGCGCCAGCAGCTCCCCCGGGGACAGGGTGGTTCAGCAGTACTTC. Full variable domain (rest looked up from reference TRBV5-1 and TRBJ2-7): KAGVTQTPRYLIKTRGQQVTLSCSPISGHRSVSWYQQTPGQGLQFLFEYFSETQRNKGNFPGRFSGRQFSNSRSEMNVSTLELGDSALYLCASSSPGDRVVQQYFGPGTRLTVT.